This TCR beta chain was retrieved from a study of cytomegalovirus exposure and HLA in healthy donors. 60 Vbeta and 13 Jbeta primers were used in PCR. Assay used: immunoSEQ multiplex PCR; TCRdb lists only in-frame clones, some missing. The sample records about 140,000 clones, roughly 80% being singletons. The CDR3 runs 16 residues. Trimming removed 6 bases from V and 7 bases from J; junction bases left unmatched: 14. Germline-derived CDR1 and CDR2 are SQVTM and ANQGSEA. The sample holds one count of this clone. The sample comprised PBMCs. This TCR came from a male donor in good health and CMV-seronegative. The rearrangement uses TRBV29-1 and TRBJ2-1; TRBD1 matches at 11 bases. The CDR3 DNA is TGCAGCGTCGTCCGCTCGGACAGGGGGCTAGGGAATGAGCAGTTCTTC. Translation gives CSVVRSDRGLGNEQFF.